Listed below are T cell receptor beta chains from one sample, sequenced in a study of cytomegalovirus exposure and HLA in healthy donors. The protocol was immunoSEQ multiplex PCR, while the TCRdb copy is restricted to in-frame clones and leaves out a portion. The table includes 100,000 to 150,000 clones, more than 95% detected once. Specimen: PBMCs. The receptors here all came from a man aged 18 to 30 in good health and CMV-seronegative. CDR3s include the opening cysteine and the closing phenylalanine or tryptophan. A D gene is named only where the DNA matches it firmly. Clone sizes are given selectively: once, few, many, or a class where the clone is expanded.

D | J | V | size | DNA | CDR3
- | TRBJ1-2 | TRBV6-6 | - | TGTGCCAGCAGTTACGGGGCGGACTATGGCTACACCTTC | CASSYGADYGYTF
- | TRBJ1-5 | TRBV12-5 | - | TGTGCTAGTGGTTTGGCCGGCAGGGCTCAGCCCCAGCATTTT | CASGLAGRAQPQHF
- | TRBJ1-4 | TRBV5-1 | - | TGCGCCAGCAGCTCCGGGCGGGGGGAGAGGGGAACTAATGAAAAACTGTTTTTT | CASSSGRGERGTNEKLFF
TRBD2 | TRBJ2-7 | TRBV7-9 | - | TGTGCCAGCAGCACCAGGCGGGAGGCCTCCTCCTACGAGCAGTACTTC | CASSTRREASSYEQYF
- | TRBJ1-5 | TRBV30 | - | TGTGCCTGGAGTGTACGGTCCATCCGCAATCAGCCCCAGCATTTT | CAWSVRSIRNQPQHF
TRBD2 | TRBJ2-7 | TRBV5-1 | - | TGCGCCAGCAGCTTGATGTGGACTAGCGAGGACGAGCAGTACTTC | CASSLMWTSEDEQYF
- | TRBJ1-2 | TRBV6-4 | - | TGTGCCAGCAGTGCGGCAGGGGTCGGTGGCTACACCTTC | CASSAAGVGGYTF
TRBD1 | TRBJ1-1 | TRBV10-3 | - | TGTGCCATCAGGCAGGGGGCTTCGTTCGGCACTGAAGCTTTCTTT | CAIRQGASFGTEAFF
- | TRBJ2-1 | TRBV11-2 | - | TGTGCCAGCAGCTTACGGGAGAAGGGGAATGAGCAGTTCTTC | CASSLREKGNEQFF
TRBD2 | TRBJ2-2 | TRBV5-1 | - | TGCGCCAGCAGCTTGGGGGCGGGAGGGCCCCCCGACACCGGGGAGCTGTTTTTT | CASSLGAGGPPDTGELFF
- | TRBJ2-5 | TRBV4-3 | - | TGCGCCAGCAGCCAAGATGGAGGGAAGGAGACCCAGTACTTC | CASSQDGGKETQYF
- | TRBJ1-2 | TRBV4-1 | - | TGCGCCAGCAGCCAAGATGGTAACAGGGCCCACTATGGCTACACCTTC | CASSQDGNRAHYGYTF
TRBD1 | TRBJ2-7 | TRBV4-3 | - | TGCGCCAGCAGCCAAGACGCCGGGACAGTAGTCGTCGAGCAGTACTTC | CASSQDAGTVVVEQYF
- | TRBJ1-2 | TRBV27 | - | TGTGCCAGCAGTTTAACTTCGGGTTGGCCCTACACCTTC | CASSLTSGWPYTF
- | TRBJ2-2 | TRBV9 | - | TGTGCCAGCGCTCGGGAGTTGCCCGGGGAGCTGTTTTTT | CASARELPGELFF
TRBD1 | TRBJ2-5 | TRBV19 | - | TGTGCCAGTAGTATCGAGGACAGGCTCGGGGAGACCCAGTACTTC | CASSIEDRLGETQYF
- | TRBJ2-7 | TRBV30 | - | TGTGCCTGGATTTCCGGGACAAGGGAGCAGTACTTC | CAWISGTREQYF
- | TRBJ1-1 | TRBV7-8 | - | TGTGCCAGCAGCTGGGGTACAGGGAACACTGAAGCTTTCTTT | CASSWGTGNTEAFF
TRBD1 | TRBJ1-1 | TRBV7-9 | - | TGTGCCAGCAGCTACGGACAGGGCAACACTGAAGCTTTCTTT | CASSYGQGNTEAFF
TRBD2 | TRBJ2-7 | TRBV7-6 | once | TGTGCCAGCAGCCATCCTCAGGCTGGCGGGAGCCCCCCCTACGAGCAGTACTTC | CASSHPQAGGSPPYEQYF
- | TRBJ2-4 | TRBV10-3 | - | TGTGCCATCAGTGAGATGGCGGAGGCCTCAGCCAAAAACATTCAGTACTTC | CAISEMAEASAKNIQYF
TRBD1 | TRBJ1-2 | TRBV27 | - | TGTGCCAGCAGTTCATTTCCACAGGGGGCCAACTATGGCTACACCTTC | CASSSFPQGANYGYTF
- | TRBJ1-1 | TRBV7-3 | - | TGTGCCAGCAGCTTACAGGGTTTGGGGACTGAAGCTTTCTTT | CASSLQGLGTEAFF
- | TRBJ2-1 | TRBV11-1 | - | TGTGCCAGCAGCTTAGGGCCGGCGGGATACAATGAGCAGTTCTTC | CASSLGPAGYNEQFF
TRBD2 | TRBJ2-7 | TRBV28 | once | TGTGCCAGCAGCCCGAGCGGGATAAGCTCCTACGAGCAGTACTTC | CASSPSGISSYEQYF
TRBD1 | TRBJ1-1 | TRBV11-3 | - | TGTGCCAGCAGCATTCCGGACAGGATGAACACTGAAGCTTTCTTT | CASSIPDRMNTEAFF
- | TRBJ2-3 | TRBV11-3 | - | TGTGCCAGCAGGTCCGCGTACACAGATACGCAGTATTTT | CASRSAYTDTQYF
- | TRBJ2-7 | TRBV7-9 | - | TGTGCCAGCAGCTTAGTGACGGGGTACGAGCAGTACTTC | CASSLVTGYEQYF
- | TRBJ1-1 | TRBV6-5 | - | TGTGCCAGCAGCCTCACAGGGCCCACTGAAGCTTTCTTT | CASSLTGPTEAFF
TRBD1 | TRBJ2-7 | TRBV6-6 | - | TGTGCCAGCAGTTACTCAGCGGGGGACAGGGGCTACGAGCAGTACTTC | CASSYSAGDRGYEQYF
- | TRBJ1-1 | TRBV9 | few | TGTGCCAGCAGCGTCCTCGGGGTGAACACTGAAGCTTTCTTT | CASSVLGVNTEAFF
TRBD2 | TRBJ2-1 | TRBV5-1 | - | TGCGCCAGCAGCATAGCGGGAGCTATAAATGAGCAGTTCTTC | CASSIAGAINEQFF
- | TRBJ1-1 | TRBV4-3 | - | TGCGCCAGCAGCCGGGGGGGGCAGGGAAGGAGAACTGAAGCTTTCTTT | CASSRGGQGRRTEAFF